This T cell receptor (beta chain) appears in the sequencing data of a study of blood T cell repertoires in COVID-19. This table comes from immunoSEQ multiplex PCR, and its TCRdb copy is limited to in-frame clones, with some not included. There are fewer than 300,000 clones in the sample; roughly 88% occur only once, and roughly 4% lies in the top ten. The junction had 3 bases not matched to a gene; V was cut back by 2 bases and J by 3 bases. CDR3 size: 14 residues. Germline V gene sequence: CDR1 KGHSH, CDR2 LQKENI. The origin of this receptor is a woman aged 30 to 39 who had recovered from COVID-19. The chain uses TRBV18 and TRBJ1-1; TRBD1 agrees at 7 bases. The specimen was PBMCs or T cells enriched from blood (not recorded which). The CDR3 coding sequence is TGTGCCAGCTCACCAACAGGGGATGACACTGAAGCTTTCTTT. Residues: CASSPTGDDTEAFF.